This T cell receptor (beta chain) comes out of a study of shared clonotypes between healthy human individuals. About the study: CD8 memory received one plate per donor, CD8 naive two, CD4 memory three and CD4 naive three. Notes on the study in general: Generation probabilities of non-shared clonotypes were lower (relative to those shared by all four donors).

Sorted-subset replicate PCR reactions were performed with about 200 ng DNA, corresponding to roughly 30,000 T cell genomes. Profiling relied on immunoSEQ multiplex PCR, and the TCRdb table lists in-frame clones only, not all of them. The table includes about 2.3 million clones, 90% to 95% detected once. The CDR3 length is 15 residues. The germline gives CDR1 SNHLY, CDR2 FYNNEI. The ends lost 5 bases at V and 5 bases at J; junction bases unmatched: 11. On this clone itself: What it binds is unknown.

Source material: naive CD4+ T cells from PBMCs. The sample's subset: CD45RA+ positively selected. The sequence was collected from a young man in good health. Some clones in this sample may be carry-over from other donors' samples. This rearrangement joins TRBV2 to TRBJ1-2, with 7 positions matching TRBD1. CDR3 sequence (DNA): TGTGCCAGCAGTACCCGACAGGGAAGGGCTTATGGCTACACCTTC. Translation: CASSTRQGRAYGYTF.